These T cell receptor beta chains were read from a single sample in a study of beta chain features in type 1 diabetes. The assay was immunoSEQ multiplex PCR, and TCRdb's table has in-frame clones only and misses some. The sample holds about 240,000 clones, 27% seen once. The sequencing input was central memory CD4+ T cells from blood. The receptors shown here come from a man under 40 in good health. CDR3s leave out the opening cysteine and the closing phenylalanine or tryptophan.

TRBV5-1	TRBJ1-3	ASSPGHGNTIY
TRBV18	TRBJ2-5	ASSPGRQETQY
TRBV11-2	TRBJ1-2	ASSLGYRAPFVDGYT
TRBV19	TRBJ2-1	ASSTAGLAGNNEQF
TRBV29-1	TRBJ2-3	SVDGSEGATDTQY
TRBV5-6	TRBJ1-6	ASSLISGFSPLH
TRBV20-1	TRBJ2-5	SASPKETQY
TRBV28	TRBJ1-6	ASSLGTTYNSPLH
TRBV9	TRBJ2-7	ASSSRMWDEQY
TRBV30	TRBJ2-3	AWSLYTDTQY
TRBV9	TRBJ1-2	ASSASGQSYGYT
TRBV9	TRBJ2-3	ASSVGIYLGTDTQY
TRBV7-2	TRBJ2-5	ASSLPGETQY
TRBV5-1	TRBJ2-7	ASRSEEGSGRNEQY
TRBV7-2	TRBJ1-2	ASSLAREGYT
TRBV9	TRBJ2-2	ASSVKAGAAGELF
TRBV28	TRBJ2-7	SAGGTPTYEQY
TRBV2	TRBJ2-5	ASSTEYQETQY
TRBV2	TRBJ1-2	ASSLDRGYT
TRBV10-2	TRBJ2-3	ASSDIGRSTDTQY
TRBV7-6	TRBJ1-1	ASSLGTDAYTEAF
TRBV11-2	TRBJ2-1	ASSQAGVSYNEQF
TRBV10-3	TRBJ1-1	AIRMTGGTTEAF
TRBV2	TRBJ2-7	ASSELGEQY
TRBV5-1	TRBJ2-7	ASSLGEVAGHEQY
TRBV4-1	TRBJ1-6	ASSQDREGGLDSPLH
TRBV30	TRBJ2-1	AWSGGGLEF
TRBV5-1	TRBJ2-7	ASSLDGYEQY